Listed below are T cell receptor beta chains from one sample, sequenced in a study of radiation and T cells in renal cell carcinoma. The method was immunoSEQ multiplex PCR; TCRdb's version includes in-frame clones alone and lacks a portion of them. Of about 64,000 clones in the sample, over 60% were seen once. The sequencing here drew on blood, taken from a patient whose treatment included radiotherapy and nephrectomy. The receptors were gathered from a man between 60 and 75 years old with renal cell carcinoma. CDR3s include the opening cysteine and the closing phenylalanine or tryptophan. Fields, in order: clone size, V gene, J gene, D gene, CDR3 DNA, CDR3 protein. The D gene is left open where the match is weak. Clone size is stated in some rows and not others, as once, few, many or a class when expanded.

clone_size: few; v_call: TRBV7-8; j_call: TRBJ2-2; d_call: .; cdr3_nt: TGTGCCAGCAGCTTACCGATGCTAGCGAACGGGGAGCTGTTTTTT; cdr3_aa: CASSLPMLANGELFF
clone_size: .; v_call: TRBV19; j_call: TRBJ1-6; d_call: .; cdr3_nt: TGTGCCAGTAGTATGGCCATACTTAGCTCCTATAATTCACCCCTCCACTTT; cdr3_aa: CASSMAILSSYNSPLHF
clone_size: .; v_call: TRBV25-1; j_call: TRBJ1-2; d_call: .; cdr3_nt: TGTGCCAGCAGTGGATCAGGGTTAGGGGAGACTAGAGGCTACACCTTC; cdr3_aa: CASSGSGLGETRGYTF
clone_size: .; v_call: TRBV7-6; j_call: TRBJ1-5; d_call: .; cdr3_nt: TGTGCCAGCAGCTTTCGCCAGGGAAGGGGTCAGCCCCAGCATTTT; cdr3_aa: CASSFRQGRGQPQHF
clone_size: few; v_call: TRBV5-1; j_call: TRBJ2-2; d_call: .; cdr3_nt: TGCGCCAGCAGCTTGGGGGTCAACACCGGGGAGCTGTTTTTT; cdr3_aa: CASSLGVNTGELFF
clone_size: .; v_call: TRBV7-6; j_call: TRBJ1-2; d_call: .; cdr3_nt: TGTGCCAGCAGCGACGGAAACTATGGCTACACCTTC; cdr3_aa: CASSDGNYGYTF
clone_size: few; v_call: TRBV30; j_call: TRBJ1-1; d_call: .; cdr3_nt: TGTGCCTGGAGTGAACAGCAAAGAGCTTTCTTT; cdr3_aa: CAWSEQQRAFF
clone_size: .; v_call: TRBV5-4; j_call: TRBJ2-7; d_call: .; cdr3_nt: TGTGCCAGCAGCTTGGATGGGTTAGACGGGATTGGAGAGCAGTACTTC; cdr3_aa: CASSLDGLDGIGEQYF
clone_size: .; v_call: TRBV9; j_call: TRBJ1-5; d_call: TRBD1; cdr3_nt: TGTGCCCGCAGCGGGGGGACAGGGGGCAGTAGCAATCAGCCCCAGCATTTT; cdr3_aa: CARSGGTGGSSNQPQHF
clone_size: once; v_call: TRBV6-1; j_call: TRBJ1-5; d_call: .; cdr3_nt: TGTGCCAGCAGTGAAGGCTCCAATCAGCCCCAGCATTTT; cdr3_aa: CASSEGSNQPQHF
clone_size: .; v_call: TRBV6-5; j_call: TRBJ2-2; d_call: .; cdr3_nt: TGTGCCAGCAGTTCCCCAGAGGAGCCGAACACCGGGGAGCTGTTTTTT; cdr3_aa: CASSSPEEPNTGELFF
clone_size: .; v_call: TRBV6-6; j_call: TRBJ2-3; d_call: TRBD1; cdr3_nt: TGTGCCACCCGGGACAGGGGGCCGGTAGATACGCAGTATTTT; cdr3_aa: CATRDRGPVDTQYF
clone_size: once; v_call: TRBV5-1; j_call: TRBJ1-6; d_call: TRBD1; cdr3_nt: TGCGCCAGCAGCTTGTTCGCGACCTCAGGGGGATCGAGTTCACCCCTCCACTTT; cdr3_aa: CASSLFATSGGSSSPLHF
clone_size: .; v_call: TRBV27; j_call: TRBJ1-5; d_call: .; cdr3_nt: TGTGCCAGCAGTTTGCTCGGTCAGCCCCAGCATTTT; cdr3_aa: CASSLLGQPQHF
clone_size: .; v_call: TRBV6-5; j_call: TRBJ1-2; d_call: .; cdr3_nt: TGTGCCAGCAGTCCCCCGGGAGCCCAGGGCGGCTACACCTTC; cdr3_aa: CASSPPGAQGGYTF
clone_size: .; v_call: TRBV10-3; j_call: TRBJ1-2; d_call: TRBD1; cdr3_nt: TGTGCCATCAGCGGACAGGTGGGGAACTATGGCTACACCTTC; cdr3_aa: CAISGQVGNYGYTF
clone_size: few; v_call: TRBV19; j_call: TRBJ1-3; d_call: .; cdr3_nt: TGTGCCAGTAGTAGGACAGAGCCTGGAAACACCATATATTTT; cdr3_aa: CASSRTEPGNTIYF
clone_size: .; v_call: TRBV6-6; j_call: TRBJ2-2; d_call: .; cdr3_nt: TGTGCCAGCAATATGGACTCGACTGACACCGGGGAGCTGTTTTTT; cdr3_aa: CASNMDSTDTGELFF
clone_size: few; v_call: TRBV30; j_call: TRBJ1-2; d_call: TRBD1; cdr3_nt: TGTGCCTGGAGTGTACAGGGGGATGTGTTTCCTTATGGCTACACCTTC; cdr3_aa: CAWSVQGDVFPYGYTF
clone_size: .; v_call: TRBV6-4; j_call: TRBJ2-1; d_call: TRBD2; cdr3_nt: TGTGCCAGCAGTGACTCGGGCGATAGCGGGGGCGGCAATGAGCAGTTCTTC; cdr3_aa: CASSDSGDSGGGNEQFF
clone_size: .; v_call: TRBV11-3; j_call: TRBJ2-1; d_call: TRBD2; cdr3_nt: TGTGCCAGCCAAACCGGGCTAGCGGGCACCTACAATGAGCAGTTCTTC; cdr3_aa: CASQTGLAGTYNEQFF
clone_size: few; v_call: TRBV7-3; j_call: TRBJ1-1; d_call: .; cdr3_nt: TGTGCCAGCAGCGAGGGAGCTTTCTTT; cdr3_aa: CASSEGAFF
clone_size: .; v_call: TRBV13; j_call: TRBJ2-7; d_call: TRBD1; cdr3_nt: TGTGCCAGCAGCCTGACAGGGGAGCAAGAGCAGTACTTC; cdr3_aa: CASSLTGEQEQYF
clone_size: .; v_call: TRBV28; j_call: TRBJ1-4; d_call: .; cdr3_nt: TGTGCCGGAAGAAGTGGAGGAACGAATGAAAAACTGTTTTTT; cdr3_aa: CAGRSGGTNEKLFF
clone_size: .; v_call: TRBV28; j_call: TRBJ2-5; d_call: .; cdr3_nt: TGTGCCACCACTTCTGGGTTGAGGAATTGGGAGACCCAGTACTTC; cdr3_aa: CATTSGLRNWETQYF
clone_size: few; v_call: TRBV9; j_call: TRBJ1-1; d_call: TRBD1; cdr3_nt: TGTGCCAGCAGCGTAGACGGCAGGGGGCCTGAAGCTTTCTTT; cdr3_aa: CASSVDGRGPEAFF
clone_size: .; v_call: TRBV19; j_call: TRBJ2-3; d_call: TRBD2; cdr3_nt: TGTGCCAGTAGTACCAGGACTAGCGGGGGTTCTTTCTCAGTTCGCACAGATACGCAGTATTTT; cdr3_aa: CASSTRTSGGSFSVRTDTQYF
clone_size: .; v_call: TRBV5-1; j_call: TRBJ2-3; d_call: .; cdr3_nt: TGCGCCAGCAGCTCCGGCGGGACTTCCACAGATACGCAGTATTTT; cdr3_aa: CASSSGGTSTDTQYF
clone_size: .; v_call: TRBV30; j_call: TRBJ2-3; d_call: TRBD2; cdr3_nt: TGTGCCTGGAGTGTGGCGGGGGACACAGATACGCAGTATTTT; cdr3_aa: CAWSVAGDTDTQYF
clone_size: .; v_call: TRBV5-1; j_call: TRBJ1-2; d_call: .; cdr3_nt: TGCGCCAGCAGCTTGCTGTGGCAGGCCAACTATGGCTACACCTTC; cdr3_aa: CASSLLWQANYGYTF
clone_size: .; v_call: TRBV11-2; j_call: TRBJ2-7; d_call: TRBD2; cdr3_nt: TGTGCCAGCAGCTTGGGGGACTATGGGGAGCAGTACTTC; cdr3_aa: CASSLGDYGEQYF
clone_size: .; v_call: TRBV19; j_call: TRBJ2-5; d_call: .; cdr3_nt: TGTGCCAGTAGTACCGCCGGGGGAGAGACCCAGTACTTC; cdr3_aa: CASSTAGGETQYF
clone_size: .; v_call: TRBV7-9; j_call: TRBJ1-1; d_call: TRBD1; cdr3_nt: TGTGCCAGCAGCTTAGACAGGGGCCCGAACACTGAAGCTTTCTTT; cdr3_aa: CASSLDRGPNTEAFF
clone_size: .; v_call: TRBV7-8; j_call: TRBJ1-5; d_call: .; cdr3_nt: TGTGCCAGCAGCTTAGTACCAGATAGCAATCAGCCCCAGCATTTT; cdr3_aa: CASSLVPDSNQPQHF